This TCR beta chain was recovered during a study of T-cell reconstitution after alpha-beta-depleted transplantation in children. TCRbeta library preparation incorporated unique molecular identifiers. TCRdb reprocessed the PCR reads with MiXCR, giving one entry per CDR3 protein. This sample yields a few hundred thousand distinct CDR3 sequences, of which about 11% are seen a single time; about 5% belongs to the top ten. Trimming took 0 bases from V and 3 from J, leaving 11 bases between them. CDR1 SGHVS and CDR2 FQNEAQ come from the germline V gene. The CDR3 is made up of 15 amino acids. The genes are TRBV7-8 and TRBJ1-2, with a possible D match to TRBD1 (5 bases). The sequence derives from a human donor who donated a stem cell graft to a child with acute myeloid leukemia. The input for sequencing was PBMCs from the stem cell graft donor, taken from the stem cell graft. The CDR3 DNA follows: TGTGCCAGCAGCTTAGCTGGGGGGGAACACTATGGCTACACCTTC. Translation gives CASSLAGGEHYGYTF.